The rows below give T cell receptor beta chains drawn from one sample of a study of monozygotic twins with inflammatory bowel disease. TCRdb re-called the 5' RACE reads; every CDR3 protein appears as one record, without DNA. This sample contains approximately 400,000 distinct CDR3 sequences. Source material: blood. Receptor source: a human donor with ulcerative colitis or Crohn's disease, or a healthy co-twin of an affected twin (not recorded which). The CDR3 runs from the conserved cysteine through the conserved F or W.

>TRBJ1-4|TRBV20-1
CSAGTGGNEKLFF
>TRBJ1-3|TRBV29-1
CSVLVGNTIYF
>TRBJ1-4|TRBV5-1
CASSFPTDSPTNEKLFF
>TRBJ2-5|TRBV5-1
CASSKDRVQETQYF
>TRBJ1-2|TRBV12-3/TRBV12-4
CASSSRVNYGYTF
>TRBJ1-1|TRBV7-9
CASNNRDSEAFF
>TRBJ1-3|TRBV14
CASSQGDRDTIYF
>TRBJ2-1|TRBV20-1
CRPSGGPLNEQFF
>TRBJ2-1|TRBV3-1
CASRSGGANEQFF
>TRBJ1-6|TRBV4-3
CASSQDWGGYNSPLHF
>TRBJ1-4|TRBV3-1
CASSQGGQGNGFF
>TRBJ1-1|TRBV4-3
CASSQDRAREAFF
>TRBJ1-1|TRBV7-2
CASSFLRGGEAFF
>TRBJ1-6|TRBV20-1
CSAQWSLPAGWNSPLHF
>TRBJ2-7|TRBV5-4
CASSLEPPGEQYF
>TRBJ2-2|TRBV6-2/TRBV6-3
CASLRTANTGELFF
>TRBJ2-5|TRBV6-1
CASSQSLAGALGETQYF
>TRBJ1-1|TRBV5-1
CASSLVGGIYTEAFF
>TRBJ1-1|TRBV6-5
CASSYGAEAFF
>TRBJ1-6|TRBV12-3/TRBV12-4
CASRSPGTGHSPLHF
>TRBJ1-2|TRBV6-1
CASKREGGPYGYTF
>TRBJ2-7|TRBV7-2
CASSLGGASSYEQYF